This passage covers 13 T cell receptor beta chains from one sample sequenced in a study of CD8+CD57+ T cells in acquired aplastic anemia. In patients chosen for sequencing, flow cytometry had shown CD8+CD57+ cell expansion. It was genomic DNA that served as the template for profiling TCR beta VDJ and CDR3. MiXCR, applied by TCRdb to the reads, yields one record per CDR3 protein. Of more than 150,000 distinct CDR3 sequences detected, nearly 50% appear once; the ten largest clones hold over 10%. The source material was sorted CD4+, CD8+, or CD8+CD57+ T cells (not recorded which) from PBMCs. These receptors came from a human donor with aplastic anemia.

This sequence joins TRBV28 and TRBJ2-7, with TRBD1 matching over 9 bases. This CDR3 has 15 amino acids. Germline V CDR1 and CDR2: MDHEN, SYDVKM. J lost 6 bases, V lost 2 bases, and 8 bases had no gene match. The CDR3 region is CASSLVGQGSFEQYF. For the CDR3, the DNA is TGTGCCAGCAGTTTAGTGGGACAGGGTAGCTTCGAGCAGTACTTC.

This clonotype was counted a single time. The chain is built from TRBV2 and TRBJ1-1, with 8 bases fitting TRBD1. The CDR3 loop spans 14 amino acids. The V gene's germline CDR1 is SNHLY and CDR2 FYNNEI. With V trimmed by 5 bases and J by 4 bases, 6 bases remained unmatched. The CDR3 loop is CASSSGTGATEAFF. The DNA of the CDR3 is TGTGCCAGCAGTTCCGGGACAGGAGCCACTGAAGCTTTCTTT. Combining the CDR3 with reference TRBV2 and TRBJ1-1 gives the whole variable domain EPEVTQTPSHQVTQMGQEVILRCVPISNHLYFYWYRQILGQKVEFLVSFYNNEISEKSEIFDDQFSVERPDGSNFTLKIRSTKLEDSAMYFCASSSGTGATEAFFGQGTRLTVV.

This clonotype showed up many times. The chain is built from TRBV12-5 and TRBJ1-6; D is perhaps TRBD1 (5 bases). The germline V gene encodes CDR1 LGHNT and CDR2 FRNRAP. This CDR3 has 13 residues. Deletions cut 1 base from V and 11 bases from J, with 9 bases between. CDR3 protein: CASGLAGGAPLHF. The CDR3 DNA reads as TGTGCTAGTGGTTTGGCTGGGGGGGCACCCCTCCACTTT.

A few counts support this clonotype. V gene TRBV7-8 combines with J gene TRBJ1-6, with 9 bases that match TRBD1. This CDR3 contains 13 residues. CDR1 and CDR2 from the germline V gene are SGHVS and FQNEAQ. V shed 4 bases and J 10 bases; nucleotides not matched to a gene: 2. This chain's CDR3 is CASSSDRGSPLHF. CDR3 DNA: TGTGCCAGCAGCTCGGACAGGGGATCACCCCTCCACTTT. Full variable domain (remainder filled in from reference TRBV7-8 and TRBJ1-6): GAGVSQSPRYKVAKRGQDVALRCDPISGHVSLFWYQQALGQGPEFLTYFQNEAQLDKSGLPSDRFFAERPEGSVSTLKIQRTQQEDSAVYLCASSSDRGSPLHFGNGTRLTVT.

This clonotype was seen only a few times. J is TRBJ2-3 and V is TRBV24-1, with D hard to call. This CDR3 contains 16 residues. V was cut by 4 bases and J by 2 bases, with 15 bases left in between. CDR1 KGHDR and CDR2 SFDVKD come from the germline V gene. CDR3 sequence reads: CATSEGTQPFTDTQYF. The DNA of the CDR3 is TGTGCCACCAGTGAGGGAACGCAACCTTTCACAGATACGCAGTATTTT.

This clonotype is a singleton in its sample. The chain recombines TRBV7-9 with TRBJ2-5; a weak D match, TRBD2 (5 bases). Deletions cut 5 bases from V and 3 bases from J, with 10 bases between. Germline-derived CDR1 and CDR2 are SEHNR and FQNEAQ (reference sequence). CDR3 length: 13 amino acids. Here the CDR3 reads CASSPTREETQYF. CDR3 in DNA: TGTGCCAGCAGCCCAACTAGGGAAGAGACCCAGTACTTC.

The chain couples TRBV6-2 or TRBV6-3 to TRBJ1-1; tentative D call: TRBD1 (5 bases). Germline V lookup: CDR1 MNHEY, CDR2 SVGEGT. V was cut by 6 bases and J by 7 bases, with 12 bases left in between. CDR3 size: 12 residues. The CDR3 DNA is TGTGCCAGCAGACTCCAGGGTAATGAAGCTTTCTTT. Translating it yields CASRLQGNEAFF.

With regard to this clonotype: Just one base apart from a much larger clone, this may be a read error. CDR3 DNA sequence: TGTGCCAGCAGCGTAAGGGGGGCCCCGACCACCGGGGAGCTGTTTTTT. Its protein product is CASSVRGAPTTGELFF. This sequence joins TRBV9 and TRBJ2-2, with D perhaps being TRBD1 or TRBD2 (6 bases each). CDR1 is SGDLS and CDR2 is YYNGEE in the germline V gene. V was clipped by 1 base and J by 4 bases, with 14 bases between them. CDR3 size: 16 residues.

The V gene is TRBV24-1, the J gene TRBJ2-3, with D tentatively TRBD2 (6 bases). The ends were cut back, 3 bases at V and 1 base at J, with 16 bases in the middle. The CDR3 contains 17 residues. From germline, CDR1 is KGHDR and CDR2 SFDVKD. The CDR3 DNA is TGTGCCACCAGTGATGTGGGACGACTAGGCGGCACAGATACGCAGTATTTT. Amino acid sequence: CATSDVGRLGGTDTQYF.

The CDR3 nucleotides read TGTGCCAGCAGTGATAGTTTGGGGACTGAAGCTTTCTTT. Its translation: CASSDSLGTEAFF. This chain connects TRBV6-4 to TRBJ1-1, with D unresolved. This CDR3 has 13 residues. Trimming left V 3 bases short and J 5 bases short, with 10 bases between. The germline V gene encodes CDR1 MRHNA and CDR2 SNTAGT.

To note about this clonotype: A junction end diverges from the germline sequence, so it may reflect a read error. The genes are TRBV29-1 and TRBJ1-1; maybe TRBD1 (6 bases). Germline values: CDR1 SQVTM, CDR2 ANQGSEA. The CDR3 covers 12 residues. The CDR3 spells CSVEKTGNLAFF. CDR3 bases: TGTAGCGTTGAAAAAACAGGGAATTTAGCTTTCTTT.

The sample holds many counts of this clonotype. This chain connects TRBV24-1 to TRBJ2-7; D may be TRBD2 (5 bases). V was cut by 4 bases and J by 3 bases, with 12 bases left in between. CDR1 is KGHDR, CDR2 SFDVKD, per germline. This CDR3 contains 14 residues. The CDR3 here is CATSDGVPNYEQYF. In nucleotides, the CDR3 is TGTGCCACCAGTGACGGGGTCCCAAACTACGAGCAGTACTTC.

This clonotype showed up just a few times. A much more abundant neighbour one base away suggests this may be a read error. This chain uses TRBV20-1 with TRBJ2-7; D is tentatively TRBD1 or TRBD2 (5 bases each). From germline, CDR1 is DFQATT and CDR2 SNEGSKA (reference sequence). The CDR3 sequence is 13 residues long. CDR3 DNA sequence: TGCGGTGCTAGAGGCCTGGGGGAAAACGAGCAGTACTTC. The encoded protein is CGARGLGENEQYF.